The subject of this entry is one TCR beta chain. What it binds is not known. The data were produced by immunoSEQ multiplex PCR, yet TCRdb's version contains in-frame clones alone and is incomplete. The data hold 14,000 or so clones, with 85% to 90% observed a single time. The entry originates in a study of PD-1 blockade in mismatch repair-deficient tumors. Study summary: Enrolled about 2013-2016, patients had progressing, pretreated mismatch repair-deficient cancers of around twelve types. The study's findings and limits: About 5% of the 142 peptide-expanded blood TCRs were also found in tumor.

Time point indicated: identical roughly 11-day culture without peptide (control). About seven ELISpot-reactive neoantigen peptides each drove a 10-day in vitro stimulation. An identically run culture lacking peptide was the fold-change baseline. The origin of this receptor is an adult with mismatch repair-deficient cancer. This specimen consisted of cells cultured in vitro, obtained from a patient treated with pembrolizumab.

The CDR3 DNA sequence: TGTGCCATCAGTGAGAATCGGCCGGACCCCTACGAGCAGTACTTC. Its translation: CAISENRPDPYEQYF. The chain combines TRBV10-3 with TRBJ2-7; no clear D gene. This CDR3 is 15 amino acids long. The germline V gene encodes CDR1 ENHRY and CDR2 SYGVKD. Trimming stripped 2 bases from V and 2 bases from J, with 13 bases between.